The clone carrying this T cell receptor (beta chain) was observed a single time. The antigen is not known. TCRdb's table, derived via immunoSEQ multiplex PCR, lists solely in-frame clones and lacks some. The sample lists around 84,000 clones; roughly 90% were seen once. These data are taken from a study of OX40 agonist ivuxolimab in advanced cancers. Study-level background: Of the participants, approximately 38% had some prior anti-PD-1, anti-PD-L1 or anti-CTLA-4 therapy, which was allowed.

The study's findings and limits: There were, on average, more expanded clones in CD8+ T cells than in CD4+. There was clonal expansion of CD4+ and CD8+ blood T cells by week 6 at 0.1 to 3.0 mg/kg.

The receptor was isolated from an adult with an advanced solid tumor such as melanoma, head and neck, liver or kidney cancer. The sequencing used CD4+ or CD8+ T cells sorted from blood, collected in a trial of the OX40 agonist ivuxolimab.

This chain's CDR3 is CASSPTSGSDEQYF. As DNA, the CDR3 is TGTGCCAGCAGCCCGACTAGCGGGAGTGACGAGCAGTACTTC. The chain employs TRBV11-3 and TRBJ2-7; 12 bases agree with TRBD2. CDR1 is SGHNT, CDR2 YENEEA, per germline. This CDR3 contains 14 residues. The V segment lost 5 bases and the J segment 5 bases; nucleotides outside the gene matches: 4.